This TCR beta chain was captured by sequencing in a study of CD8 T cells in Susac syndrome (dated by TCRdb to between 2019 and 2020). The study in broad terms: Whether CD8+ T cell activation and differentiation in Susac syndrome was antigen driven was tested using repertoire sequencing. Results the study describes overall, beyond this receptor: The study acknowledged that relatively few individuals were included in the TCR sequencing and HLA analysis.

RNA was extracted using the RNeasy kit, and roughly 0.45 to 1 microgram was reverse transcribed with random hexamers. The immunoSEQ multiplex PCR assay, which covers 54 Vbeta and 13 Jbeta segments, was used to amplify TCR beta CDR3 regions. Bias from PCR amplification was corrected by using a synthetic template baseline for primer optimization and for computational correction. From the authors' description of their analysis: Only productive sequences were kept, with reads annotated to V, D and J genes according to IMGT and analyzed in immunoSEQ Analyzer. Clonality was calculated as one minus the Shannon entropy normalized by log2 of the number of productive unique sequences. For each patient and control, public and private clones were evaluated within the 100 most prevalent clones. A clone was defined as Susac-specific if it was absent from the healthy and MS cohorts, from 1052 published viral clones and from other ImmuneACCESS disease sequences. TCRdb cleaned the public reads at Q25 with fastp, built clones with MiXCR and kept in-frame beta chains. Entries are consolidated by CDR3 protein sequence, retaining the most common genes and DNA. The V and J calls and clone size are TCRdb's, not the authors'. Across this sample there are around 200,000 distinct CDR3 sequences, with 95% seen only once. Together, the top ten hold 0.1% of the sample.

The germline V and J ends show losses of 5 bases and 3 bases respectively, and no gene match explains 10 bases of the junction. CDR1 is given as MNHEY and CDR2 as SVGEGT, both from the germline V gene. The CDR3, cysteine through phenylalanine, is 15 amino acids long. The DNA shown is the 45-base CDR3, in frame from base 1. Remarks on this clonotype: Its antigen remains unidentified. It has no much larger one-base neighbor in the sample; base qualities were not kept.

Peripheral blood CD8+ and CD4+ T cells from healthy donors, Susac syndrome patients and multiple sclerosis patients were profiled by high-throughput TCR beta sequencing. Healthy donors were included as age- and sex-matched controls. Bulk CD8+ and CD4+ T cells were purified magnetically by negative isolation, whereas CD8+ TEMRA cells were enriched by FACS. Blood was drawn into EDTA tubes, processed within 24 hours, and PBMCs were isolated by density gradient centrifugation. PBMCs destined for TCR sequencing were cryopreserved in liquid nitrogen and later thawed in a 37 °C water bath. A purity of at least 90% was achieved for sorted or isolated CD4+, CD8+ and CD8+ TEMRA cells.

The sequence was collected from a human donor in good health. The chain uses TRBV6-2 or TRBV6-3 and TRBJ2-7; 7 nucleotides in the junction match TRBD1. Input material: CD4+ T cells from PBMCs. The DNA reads TGTGCCAGCAGTAATCGTCGACAGGGTAGCTACGAGCAGTACTTC. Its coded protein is CASSNRRQGSYEQYF.